The text below deals with one T cell receptor beta chain. Treatment of the sample: about 20 received Ad26.COV2.S at low or high dose, single or two shots; roughly five received placebo; per-sample allocation not given. At day 63 after the first vaccine or placebo injection, samples were drawn. This entry comes from a study of Ad26.COV2.S vaccination and SARS-CoV-2 variants. Here immunoSEQ multiplex PCR was the method, and the copy in TCRdb shows in-frame clones only, minus some. The table lists some 500,000 clones, 80% to 90% of them singletons. This CDR3 has 15 amino acids. Germline loops: CDR1 LNHDA, CDR2 SQIVND (reference sequence). V lost 2 bases and J 5 bases, leaving 13 bases between the germline ends.

The TCR was taken from a person aged 18-60 years who received the Ad26.COV2.S COVID-19 vaccine or a placebo. The sample consisted of peripheral blood, taken in a trial of Ad26.COV2.S vaccine versus placebo. V and J are TRBV19 and TRBJ1-5, with D possibly matching TRBD1 (5 bases). In DNA, the CDR3 is TGTGCCAGTAGTATACTAGGTGGGGGGGATCAGCCCCAGCATTTT. Translated, it gives CASSILGGGDQPQHF.